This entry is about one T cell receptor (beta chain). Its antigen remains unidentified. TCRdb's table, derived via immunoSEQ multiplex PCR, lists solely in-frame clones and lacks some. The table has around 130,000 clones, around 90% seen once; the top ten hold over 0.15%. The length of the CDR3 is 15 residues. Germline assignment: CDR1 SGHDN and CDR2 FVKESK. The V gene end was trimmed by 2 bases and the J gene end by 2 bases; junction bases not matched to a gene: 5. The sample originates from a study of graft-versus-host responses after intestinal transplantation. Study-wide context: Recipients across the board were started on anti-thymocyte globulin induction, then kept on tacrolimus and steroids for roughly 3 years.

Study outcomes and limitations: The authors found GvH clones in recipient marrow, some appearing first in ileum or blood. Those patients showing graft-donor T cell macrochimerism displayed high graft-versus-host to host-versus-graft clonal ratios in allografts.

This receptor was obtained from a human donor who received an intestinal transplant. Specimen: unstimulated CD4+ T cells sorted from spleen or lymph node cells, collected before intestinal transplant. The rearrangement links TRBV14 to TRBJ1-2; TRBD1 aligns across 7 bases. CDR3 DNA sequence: TGTGCCAGCAGCCAATTCCCGGGACAGAACTATGGCTACACCTTC. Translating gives CASSQFPGQNYGYTF.